This T cell receptor (beta chain) was recovered during a study of CD8 T cells in ankylosing spondylitis. Study-wide results and caveats: A number of the motif variants had already been described in reactive arthritis synovial fluid and blood. Characteristic of ankylosing spondylitis blood, it appeared, was a TCR beta motif comprising several highly homologous variants. The clones that were linked to disease were reported to be significantly enriched in matched synovial fluid samples from ankylosing spondylitis patients.

A quantitative 5'-RACE method, one with molecular barcodes, was used to make TCR beta libraries. In TCRdb, the 5' RACE reads were re-called with MiXCR into one record per CDR3 protein. The sample lists approximately 400,000 distinct CDR3 sequences, about 24% seen once, with 0.89% in the top ten. This clonotype was detected a few times. No antigen is known for it. This clonotype was sampled from a male donor with ankylosing spondylitis. The material sequenced was blood, either unsorted or a sorted T cell fraction (not recorded which).

The CDR3 DNA reads as TGTGCCAGCAGTTTTGGAGACGGCACAGATACGCAGTATTTT. It specifies CASSFGDGTDTQYF. The chain joins TRBV12-3 or TRBV12-4 to TRBJ2-3; D not certain. V was pared by 3 bases and J by 1 base, with 8 bases between. This CDR3 comprises 14 residues.